This T cell receptor (beta chain) was captured by sequencing in a study of blood T cell repertoires in COVID-19. The repertoire was sequenced with immunoSEQ multiplex PCR; TCRdb's copy has only in-frame clones and lacks some. The sample consists of 140,000 to 150,000 clones, 87% of them appearing once. With regard to this clone: Other DNA sequences in this sample translate to the same CDR3.

The length of the CDR3 is 12 residues. V was clipped by 8 bases and J by 4 bases, with 11 bases between them. CDR1 is MGHDK and CDR2 is SYGVNS in the germline V gene. The rearrangement uses TRBV25-1 and TRBJ1-2, with a weak D call TRBD1 (5 bases). The sequence derives from a woman aged 50 to 60 with acute or convalescent COVID-19. Material for sequencing was peripheral blood. CDR3 coding DNA: TGTGCCAGCCGTACGGGGGGCTATGGCTACACCTTC. Translated: CASRTGGYGYTF.